This TCR beta chain emerged from a study of shared clonotypes between healthy human individuals. Whole-study findings and limits: All-four-donor shared clonotypes had higher generation probabilities than non-shared clonotypes did.

The V gene's germline CDR1 is MDHEN and CDR2 SYDVKM. This CDR3 has 12 amino acids. Trimming shortened V by 2 bases and J by 7 bases, and 8 bases separated the two germline ends. Data came from immunoSEQ multiplex PCR; TCRdb stores just in-frame clones and leaves some out. The table includes about 2.4 million clones, 80% to 95% detected once. To note about this clone: The antigen remains undetermined. Different DNA sequences within this sample yield the same CDR3.

J is TRBJ1-1 and V is TRBV28; D is ambiguous. The TCR comes from a man younger than 35 in good health. Some clones in this sample may be carry-over from other donors' samples. Material: naive CD4+ T cells from PBMCs. The subset denotes: CD45RA+ positively selected. The CDR3 nucleotides read TGTGCCAGCAGTTTAAGGACGGGTGAAGCTTTCTTT. It codes for CASSLRTGEAFF.